This TCR beta chain was captured in a study of neurological immune-mediated disorders. Each CDR3 protein gets one entry after TCRdb re-called the 5' RACE reads with MiXCR. The sample includes roughly 80,000 distinct CDR3 sequences, around a tenth seen only once; the top ten take 1.8%. Germline loops: CDR1 LNHDA, CDR2 SQIVND (reference sequence). V was pared by 9 bases and J by 0 bases, with 16 bases between. The CDR3 is made up of 15 amino acids. The specimen was PBMCs. The chain carries TRBV19 and TRBJ2-3, with TRBD2 as a possible D gene (5 bases). The receptor was derived from a man aged 40-55 years in good health. CDR3 DNA sequence: TGTGCCAGCACGGACTGGTCTACTAGCACAGATACGCAGTATTTT. Protein product: CASTDWSTSTDTQYF.